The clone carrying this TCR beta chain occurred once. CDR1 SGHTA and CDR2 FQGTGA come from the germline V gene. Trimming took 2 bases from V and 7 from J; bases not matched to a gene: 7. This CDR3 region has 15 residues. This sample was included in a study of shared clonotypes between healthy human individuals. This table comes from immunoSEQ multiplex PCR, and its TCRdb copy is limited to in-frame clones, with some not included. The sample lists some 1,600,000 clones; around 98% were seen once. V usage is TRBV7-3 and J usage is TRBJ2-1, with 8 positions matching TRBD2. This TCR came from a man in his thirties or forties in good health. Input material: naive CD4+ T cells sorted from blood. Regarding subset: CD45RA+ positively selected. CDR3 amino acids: CASSLSASGYNEQFF. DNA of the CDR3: TGTGCCAGCAGCTTATCGGCTAGCGGGTATAATGAGCAGTTCTTC.